A single sample gave rise to the 23 T cell receptor beta chains below, sequenced in a study of blood T cell repertoires in COVID-19. Produced via immunoSEQ multiplex PCR; TCRdb's table is partial and in-frame only. Here the sample spans under 150,000 clones, 85% being singletons. The specimen sequenced was peripheral blood. Receptors were obtained from an older woman with COVID-19, enrolled during active disease.

The V gene is TRBV5-6, the J gene TRBJ1-5; 8 bases are shared with TRBD1. The CDR3 is made up of 19 amino acids. Unmatched junction bases numbered 12, after V lost 0 bases and J lost 1 base. Germline V CDR1 and CDR2: SGHDT, YYEEEE. CDR3: CASSLGGTGKGGSNQPQHF. The CDR3 DNA reads as TGTGCCAGCAGCTTGGGAGGGACAGGTAAAGGCGGGAGCAATCAGCCCCAGCATTTT.

The V call is TRBV3-1 (or the pseudogene TRBV3-2), the J call TRBJ1-1; D is unclear. The CDR3 spans 13 residues. The germline gives CDR1 LGHDT, CDR2 YNNKEL (reference sequence). The V end lost 0 bases, the J end lost 5 bases, and 7 bases lay between the germline ends. CDR3 protein: CASSQDPVTEAFF. CDR3 nucleotide sequence: TGTGCCAGCAGCCAAGACCCGGTAACTGAAGCTTTCTTT.

The gene calls are TRBV27 and TRBJ2-3, with 10 nucleotides matching TRBD2. V lost 2 bases to trimming and J lost 1 base; unmatched junction nucleotides: 3. Germline CDR1 and CDR2: MNHEY and SMNVEV (reference sequence). This CDR3 has 16 residues. The chain's CDR3 is CASSLIAGGRTDTQYF. The DNA for the CDR3 is TGTGCCAGCAGTTTAATAGCGGGGGGCCGCACAGATACGCAGTATTTT.

The chain's CDR3 is CASSIPGPYEQYF. The CDR3 DNA sequence: TGTGCCAGTAGTATTCCTGGGCCCTACGAGCAGTACTTC. The chain joins TRBV19 to TRBJ2-7; D is ambiguous. Per the germline V gene, CDR1 is LNHDA and CDR2 is SQIVND (reference sequence). The CDR3 extends over 13 amino acids. Trimming removed 3 bases at V and 2 bases at J, with 8 bases between.

CDR3 sequence (DNA): TGCGCCAGCAGTCAACGGTTCGTCATCTATGAGCAGTTCTTC. Translation: CASSQRFVIYEQFF. The chain links TRBV23-1 to TRBJ2-1; D gene uncertain. TRBV23-1 is annotated as an ORF whose role is uncertain. Trimming left V 2 bases short and J 8 bases short, with 13 bases between. CDR3 size: 14 residues.

The chain joins TRBV4-1 to TRBJ2-2; 8 nucleotides line up with TRBD1. V was clipped by 3 bases and J by 1 base; unmatched bases: 4. The CDR3 has 16 amino acids. Germline CDR1 reads MGHRA; CDR2 reads YSYEKL. The CDR3 DNA sequence: TGCGCCAGCAGCCACCCGACAGGGGAGAACACCGGGGAGCTGTTTTTT. Its translation: CASSHPTGENTGELFF.

The chain recombines TRBV7-9 with TRBJ1-3, with D perhaps TRBD1 (6 bases). There are 16 residues in the CDR3. Per germline, CDR1 SEHNR and CDR2 FQNEAQ (reference sequence). Trimming left V 5 bases short and J 2 bases short, with 16 bases between. The CDR3 spells CASSPSGGLPGNTIYF. In DNA, the CDR3 is TGTGCCAGCAGCCCTTCGGGGGGGCTGCCTGGAAACACCATATATTTT.

This clone was seen only once. J is TRBJ1-2 and V is TRBV20-1, with D hard to call. V lost 1 base to trimming and J lost 4 bases, with 4 bases between them. This CDR3 contains 11 residues. Germline CDR1 is DFQATT and CDR2 is SNEGSKA (reference sequence). This CDR3 is CSARASYGYTF. In DNA, the CDR3 is TGCAGTGCTAGAGCGTCCTATGGCTACACCTTC.

The chain is built from TRBV27 and TRBJ1-1; D may be TRBD1 (5 bases). CDR1 is MNHEY and CDR2 is SMNVEV in the germline V gene (reference sequence). V gave up 3 bases and J gave up 7 bases, with 12 bases separating them. This CDR3 region has 13 residues. The CDR3 DNA sequence: TGTGCCAGCAGTTTGAGAGAGGGACTTGAAGCTTTCTTT. This gives the protein CASSLREGLEAFF.

The chain employs TRBV11-3 and TRBJ2-1, with D maybe TRBD2 (5 bases). This CDR3 is 15 amino acids long. Deletions cut 0 bases from V and 4 bases from J, with 10 bases between. Germline assignment: CDR1 SGHNT and CDR2 YENEEA. CDR3 nucleotide sequence: TGTGCCAGCAGCTTAGATCGGGCGGGTTACAATGAGCAGTTCTTC. Translating it yields CASSLDRAGYNEQFF.

The chain combines TRBV10-3 with TRBJ2-7, with 12 bases fitting TRBD1. V lost 4 bases, J lost 3 bases, and 13 bases stayed unmatched. CDR1 and CDR2 from the germline V gene are ENHRY and SYGVKD. The CDR3 is 18 residues long. CDR3 nucleotides: TGTGCCATCAGTGGGTTTCCGGGACAGGGGGCTTTAAGCTACGAGCAGTACTTC. Translating gives CAISGFPGQGALSYEQYF.

The chain links TRBV18 to TRBJ1-1, with D perhaps TRBD1 (6 bases). Trimming cost V 2 bases and J 3 bases, with 10 bases left between them. CDR3 length equals 14 residues. Germline assignment: CDR1 KGHSH and CDR2 LQKENI. CDR3 loop: CASSPRGGDTEAFF. The CDR3 DNA sequence: TGTGCCAGCTCACCAAGGGGGGGCGACACTGAAGCTTTCTTT.

In this sample, this clone turned up once. The gene calls are TRBV18 and TRBJ1-3, with TRBD1 matching 7 bases. This CDR3 is 16 amino acids long. The trim removed 3 bases at V and 0 bases at J, leaving 5 bases unmatched. Germline V CDR1 and CDR2: KGHSH, LQKENI. Written as DNA, the CDR3 is TGTGCCAGCTCACCGGGACAGAGCTTCTCTGGAAACACCATATATTTT. It codes for CASSPGQSFSGNTIYF.

The table lists this clone with a count of one. The chain is built from TRBV7-6 and TRBJ2-1; 7 bases map to TRBD1. Germline V gene data show CDR1 as SGHVS and CDR2 as FNYEAQ. V lost 4 bases to trimming and J lost 5 bases; unmatched junction nucleotides: 8. This CDR3 has 15 residues. CDR3 in amino acids: CASSSRQGTNNEQFF. CDR3 nucleotides: TGTGCCAGCAGCTCCAGACAGGGAACTAACAATGAGCAGTTCTTC.

V usage is TRBV2 and J usage is TRBJ1-5; no clear D gene. The germline V gene encodes CDR1 SNHLY and CDR2 FYNNEI. With 7 bases removed from V and 3 bases from J, the gap between germline ends came to 10 bases. The CDR3 length is 13 residues. The CDR3 DNA is TGTGCCAGCATAAGAGGCGACAATCAGCCCCAGCATTTT. Its translation: CASIRGDNQPQHF.

The V gene is TRBV2, the J gene TRBJ2-7; 11 nucleotides line up with TRBD1. Losses at the gene ends were 4 bases for V and 6 bases for J; bases not matched to a gene: 5. Germline V gene data show CDR1 as SNHLY and CDR2 as FYNNEI. The CDR3 consists of 14 residues. This chain's CDR3 is CASSGGTGGFEQYF. The CDR3, as DNA: TGTGCCAGCAGTGGGGGGACAGGGGGGTTCGAGCAGTACTTC. The whole variable domain, filled in from reference TRBV2 and TRBJ2-7, reads EPEVTQTPSHQVTQMGQEVILRCVPISNHLYFYWYRQILGQKVEFLVSFYNNEISEKSEIFDDQFSVERPDGSNFTLKIRSTKLEDSAMYFCASSGGTGGFEQYFGPGTRLTVT.

The V and J genes are TRBV29-1 and TRBJ1-2; 7 bases fit TRBD1. The CDR3 consists of 13 residues. Trimming cost V 8 bases and J 6 bases; bases outside gene matches: 12. The germline V gene has CDR1 SQVTM and CDR2 ANQGSEA. CDR3 amino acids: CSSTGAFWNGYTF. DNA for the CDR3: TGCAGCAGCACAGGGGCTTTTTGGAATGGCTACACCTTC.

This chain joins TRBV5-6 and TRBJ2-3, with TRBD2 identical over 7 bases. Germline V gene lookup returns CDR1 SGHDT and CDR2 YYEEEE. The CDR3 consists of 15 residues. Trimming cost V 1 base and J 2 bases; bases outside gene matches: 4. CDR3 in DNA: TGTGCCAGCAGCTTGCTTGCGGGGGTCACAGATACGCAGTATTTT. Its protein product is CASSLLAGVTDTQYF.

The chain carries TRBV11-3 and TRBJ2-2; TRBD1 is a possible D gene (7 bases). The V and J ends lost 5 bases and 5 bases respectively, with 21 bases between them. CDR1 is SGHNT, CDR2 YENEEA, per germline. The CDR3 runs to 17 residues. This chain's CDR3 is CASSHDRRQGGTGELFF. The DNA for the CDR3 is TGTGCCAGCAGCCATGACCGTAGACAGGGAGGAACCGGGGAGCTGTTTTTT.

The rearrangement joins TRBV7-2 to TRBJ1-5; D may be TRBD1 (5 bases). V was trimmed by 0 bases and J by 4 bases, leaving 13 bases between them. Germline V gives CDR1 SGHTA, CDR2 FQGNSA. This CDR3 spans 16 amino acids. The CDR3 protein is CASSLAGREANQPQHF. The CDR3 coding sequence is TGTGCCAGCAGCTTAGCGGGCAGGGAGGCAAATCAGCCCCAGCATTTT.

The chain carries TRBV5-4 and TRBJ2-4; the match to TRBD2 covers 9 bases. V dropped 0 bases and J dropped 6; count of bases not matched to a gene: 4. Germline assignment: CDR1 SGHNT and CDR2 YYREEE (reference sequence). The CDR3 spans 15 residues. The CDR3 coding sequence is TGTGCCAGCAGCTTGGCAGTAGCGGGGGCAAACATTCAGTACTTC. Translating it yields CASSLAVAGANIQYF.

This chain uses TRBV5-6 with TRBJ1-1; 8 nucleotides align to TRBD1. V was pared by 0 bases and J by 0 bases, with 7 bases of the junction left unmatched. This CDR3 has 17 residues. Germline assignment: CDR1 SGHDT and CDR2 YYEEEE. CDR3 sequence reads: CASSLELGQAVNTEAFF. Here the CDR3 DNA reads TGTGCCAGCAGCTTGGAACTGGGACAGGCGGTGAACACTGAAGCTTTCTTT.

The chain is built from TRBV7-3 and TRBJ1-1; D is uncertain. This CDR3 has 13 amino acids. CDR1 is SGHTA and CDR2 is FQGTGA in the germline V gene. V lost 5 bases, J lost 0 bases, and 7 bases lay in between. In nucleotides, the CDR3 is TGTGCCAGCAGCCAGGAAGTGAACACTGAAGCTTTCTTT. Protein sequence: CASSQEVNTEAFF.